This T cell receptor beta chain was retrieved from a study of shared clonotypes between healthy human individuals. For the study at large: Two female and a few male donors aged 18 to 49 were enrolled.

The donor population consisted of healthy HIV-negative adults with no recent acute infections or vaccinations. The study used about 100 million PBMCs per unsorted sample for genomic DNA. Data came from immunoSEQ multiplex PCR; TCRdb stores just in-frame clones and leaves some out. Found here are about half a million clones, 70% to 80% of them singletons; the top ten hold 13%. This sequence was found in a woman in her forties in good health. Some clones in this sample may be carry-over from other donors' samples. Sequenced sample: PBMCs.

The CDR3 bases are TGTGCCAGCAGTGAAGTAGGACGTGCCGGGGAGCTGTTTTTT. Amino acid sequence: CASSEVGRAGELFF. This chain uses TRBV2 with TRBJ2-2; no definite D call. Germline-derived CDR1 and CDR2 are SNHLY and FYNNEI. V dropped 1 base and J dropped 6 bases, with 9 bases sitting between them. The CDR3 sequence is 14 residues long.